What follows are 9 T cell receptor beta chains derived from one specimen sequenced in a study of Tregs in tolerant kidney transplant recipients. Related graft donors supplied nonmyeloablative bone marrow transplants, and mixed chimerism was transient. The table came from immunoSEQ multiplex PCR; TCRdb's copy has only in-frame clones and leaves some out. The listing contains 30,000 to 40,000 clones. The sample in question was CD4+ T cells from blood (PBMCs), obtained 24 months after the transplant. These receptor sequences come from a human patient who received a combined kidney and bone marrow transplant. Some T cells may be supplied by the graft donor.

Note on this clone: The read is 3 residues too short to cover the CDR3 end, so that end is filled in from the germline J gene. V is TRBV2 and J is TRBJ2-3, with D perhaps TRBD2 (6 bases). Germline V gene data show CDR1 as SNHLY and CDR2 as FYNNEI. The CDR3 totals 16 residues. The V gene lost 6 bases and the J gene lost 0 bases, with 16 bases spanning the gap. The CDR3 DNA, read in part, is TGTGCCAGCAGACCCGTGGGTAGCGGTAGCACAGATACG. This sequence encodes CASRPVGSGSTDT. In full, the CDR3 is CASRPVGSGSTDTQYF.

On this clone: Read data end 3 residues before the CDR3 end; the end is taken from the germline J gene. J is TRBJ2-7 and V is TRBV28; 9 nucleotides agree with TRBD2. With 5 bases clipped from V and 4 bases from J, the junction kept 9 bases outside the gene matches. The CDR3 sequence is 15 residues long. The V gene's germline CDR1 is MDHEN and CDR2 SYDVKM. The covered CDR3 bases are TGTGCCAGCAGTGTCGGGACTAGCAGACGATACGAG. This codes for CASSVGTSRRYE. The complete CDR3 sequence is CASSVGTSRRYEQYF.

On this clone: With the read ending 3 residues before the CDR3 end, the germline J gene is used to fill in that end. The chain combines TRBV12-5 with TRBJ1-2, with 7 positions matching TRBD1. The germline CDR1 and CDR2 sequences are LGHNT and FRNRAP. The ends lost 7 bases at V and 2 bases at J; junction bases unmatched: 10. The CDR3 is made up of 15 amino acids. CDR3 DNA (partial): TGTGCTAGTGTAAGGACAGGAACTAGGAACTATGGC. Translation: CASVRTGTRNYG. The entire CDR3 is CASVRTGTRNYGYTF. Based on the CDR3 plus reference TRBV12-5 and TRBJ1-2, the full variable domain is DARVTQTPRHKVTEMGQEVTMRCQPILGHNTVFWYRQTMMQGLELLAYFRNRAPLDDSGMPKDRFSAEMPDATLATLKIQPSEPRDSAVYFCASVRTGTRNYGYTFGSGTRLTVV.

For this clone: The CDR3 is cut off 3 residues early in the read; its end comes from the germline J gene. The V and J genes are TRBV7-2 and TRBJ2-7, with TRBD2 as a possible D gene (6 bases). The germline gives CDR1 SGHTA, CDR2 FQGNSA. Trimming cost V 4 bases and J 6 bases, with 19 bases left between them. The CDR3 is 15 amino acids. CDR3 in amino acids: CASSSPGLALTEQYF. CDR3 bases read: TGTGCCAGCAGCTCACCGGGACTCGCCCTTACCGAG.

About this clone: The missing CDR3 end, 3 residues past where the read stops, is filled in from the germline J gene. The rearrangement links TRBV20-1 to TRBJ1-5; D call uncertain. CDR1 is DFQATT and CDR2 is SNEGSKA in the germline V gene (reference sequence). Deletions cut 2 bases from V and 4 bases from J, with 6 bases between. This CDR3 contains 12 residues. The part of the CDR3 DNA that was read is TGCAGTGCTAGATCCCAAAATCAGCCC. Translating gives CSARSQNQP. The whole CDR3 region reads CSARSQNQPQHF.

Concerning this clone itself: The read halts 3 residues ahead of the CDR3 end, with the missing end drawn from the germline J gene. This chain connects TRBV5-1 to TRBJ1-1, with D uncertain. CDR3 length: 13 amino acids. Germline-derived CDR1 and CDR2 are SGHRS and YFSETQ. V was trimmed by 2 bases and J by 7 bases, leaving 12 bases between them. CDR3 sequence reads: CASSFQEYGEAFF. Partial CDR3 DNA: TGCGCCAGCAGCTTCCAGGAATACGGTGAA.

A note on this clone: The CDR3 extends 3 residues past the end of the read, so its final part is completed from the germline J gene. The gene calls are TRBV6-2 or TRBV6-3 and TRBJ1-5; D might be TRBD1 (5 bases). The V gene lost 6 bases and the J gene lost 1 base, with 10 bases spanning the gap. The CDR3 contains 14 residues. Germline V CDR1 and CDR2: MNHEY, SVGEGT. The CDR3 spells CASRRGGSNQPQHF. The part of the CDR3 DNA that was read is TGTGCCAGCAGACGGGGGGGGAGCAATCAGCCC.

About this clone: From the germline J gene comes the end of the CDR3, since the read stops 3 residues before it. This chain uses TRBV2 with TRBJ1-1, with 7 nucleotides matching TRBD1. The CDR3 consists of 13 residues. Looked up from germline, CDR1 is SNHLY and CDR2 is FYNNEI. V lost 7 bases to trimming and J lost 4 bases; unmatched junction nucleotides: 6. The CDR3 sequence is CASNLGGGTEAFF. The covered CDR3 bases are TGTGCCAGCAATCTAGGGGGCGGCACTGAA.

Concerning this clone: The read is 3 residues too short to cover the CDR3 end, so that end is filled in from the germline J gene. The rearrangement joins TRBV20-1 to TRBJ2-7, with 7 bases matching TRBD1. This CDR3 is built from 15 residues. Per germline, CDR1 DFQATT and CDR2 SNEGSKA (reference sequence). After removal of 0 bases from V and 2 bases from J, the junction contained 7 bases not matched to a gene. The CDR3 loop is CSARDQRDRAYEQYF. Incomplete CDR3 DNA: TGCAGTGCTAGAGATCAGAGGGACAGAGCCTACGAG.